A selection of T cell receptor beta chains follows, all from one sample in a study of T cells after yellow fever vaccination. One entry per CDR3 protein, called by TCRdb with MiXCR from the 5' RACE reads. The sample holds about 300,000 distinct CDR3 sequences, approximately 4.2% seen once. Here the sequenced sample was PBMCs, taken 5 days after the yellow fever booster vaccination. These receptor sequences come from a man aged 18 to 29 who received the YFV17D yellow fever vaccine. The CDR3 runs from the conserved cysteine through the conserved F or W. D genes are given only for firm matches. Clone size is given for some rows only: seen once, a few or many times, or a class if the clone is expanded.

DNA: TGCGCCAGCAGCTTGATCCGCGTACCCTACGAGCAGTACTTC
CDR3: CASSLIRVPYEQYF
D: -
size: few
J: TRBJ2-7
V: TRBV5-1

DNA: TGCAGTCCCCTAAGTGGGGTAATGAACACTGAAGCTTTCTTT
CDR3: CSPLSGVMNTEAFF
D: -
size: many
J: TRBJ1-1
V: TRBV20-1

DNA: TGTGCCAGCAGCTTAGGGCGTGGGATGGGTTATGAGCAGTTCTTC
CDR3: CASSLGRGMGYEQFF
D: -
size: few
J: TRBJ2-1
V: TRBV7-2

DNA: TGTGCCAGCAGTTTTGGGACAGAGTATGGCTACACCTTC
CDR3: CASSFGTEYGYTF
D: TRBD1
size: few
J: TRBJ1-2
V: TRBV12-3/TRBV12-4

DNA: TGTGCCAGCAGCCCCCGGGCTGGGCATGGGACCCAGTACTTC
CDR3: CASSPRAGHGTQYF
D: -
size: -
J: TRBJ2-5
V: TRBV7-7

DNA: TGTGCCAGCAGTTGGCCGACTAGCGGGGGGGCTCGATCGGAGGCCAAAAACATTCAGTACTTC
CDR3: CASSWPTSGGARSEAKNIQYF
D: TRBD2
size: few
J: TRBJ2-4
V: TRBV6-2/TRBV6-3

DNA: TGTGCCAGCAGTTTGGGGGAGAGAGACATTCAGTACTTC
CDR3: CASSLGERDIQYF
D: -
size: many
J: TRBJ2-4
V: TRBV12-3/TRBV12-4

DNA: TGTGCCAGCAGTGAAGGCTGGGGGCATGGCTATGGCTACACCTTC
CDR3: CASSEGWGHGYGYTF
D: -
size: -
J: TRBJ1-2
V: TRBV2

DNA: TGCGCCAGCAGCCAAGGGTTTCGGAGCAATCAGCCCCAGCATTTT
CDR3: CASSQGFRSNQPQHF
D: -
size: -
J: TRBJ1-5
V: TRBV4-1

DNA: TGTGCCAGCAGTCCTGGGACAGCTCACAATGAGCAGTTCTTC
CDR3: CASSPGTAHNEQFF
D: TRBD1
size: few
J: TRBJ2-1
V: TRBV6-2/TRBV6-3

DNA: TGTGCCAGCAGTTACTCGTACCCGGGACAGGGACGAAGGAACACTGAAGCTTTCTTT
CDR3: CASSYSYPGQGRRNTEAFF
D: TRBD1
size: few
J: TRBJ1-1
V: TRBV6-6

DNA: TGTGCCAGCAGCTTGGCACCCGGGCGATTTAGCACAGATACGCAGTATTTT
CDR3: CASSLAPGRFSTDTQYF
D: -
size: few
J: TRBJ2-3
V: TRBV5-5

DNA: TGTGCCAGCAGCTTAGGCAGGGACAATCAGCCCCAGCATTTT
CDR3: CASSLGRDNQPQHF
D: -
size: few
J: TRBJ1-5
V: TRBV7-9

DNA: TGTGCCAGCAGTGCCGCGAGGTATGGCTACACCTTC
CDR3: CASSAARYGYTF
D: -
size: few
J: TRBJ1-2
V: TRBV6-1

DNA: TGTGCCAGCAGCCCGCAGGCAGGGGGCGGGAAACTGTTTTTT
CDR3: CASSPQAGGGKLFF
D: TRBD1
size: many
J: TRBJ1-4
V: TRBV7-2

DNA: TGCAGCGCTGTTAAGAGCACAGATACGCAGTATTTT
CDR3: CSAVKSTDTQYF
D: -
size: -
J: TRBJ2-3
V: TRBV29-1

DNA: TGTGCCAGCATCGGGGGGGGAGAGCAGTTCTTC
CDR3: CASIGGGEQFF
D: TRBD2
size: -
J: TRBJ2-1
V: TRBV6-5

DNA: TGTGCCAGCAGCCAGGGACTGGAGGGGACTGAAGCTTTCTTT
CDR3: CASSQGLEGTEAFF
D: -
size: many
J: TRBJ1-1
V: TRBV4-2

DNA: TGTGCCAGCAGTTACGGGGCCGAGCAGTTCTTC
CDR3: CASSYGAEQFF
D: -
size: -
J: TRBJ2-1
V: TRBV6-5

DNA: TGCGCCAGCAGCTTGATAACAGGGGGCTATGAGCAGTTCTTC
CDR3: CASSLITGGYEQFF
D: TRBD1
size: -
J: TRBJ2-1
V: TRBV5-1

DNA: TGCGCCAGCAGCTTTTTTGGACAGAACCCACAAAAGCCCTACACCTTC
CDR3: CASSFFGQNPQKPYTF
D: -
size: few
J: TRBJ1-2
V: TRBV5-1

DNA: TGTGCCAGCCGCCCAGGACAAGAGACCCAGTACTTC
CDR3: CASRPGQETQYF
D: -
size: many
J: TRBJ2-5
V: TRBV7-2